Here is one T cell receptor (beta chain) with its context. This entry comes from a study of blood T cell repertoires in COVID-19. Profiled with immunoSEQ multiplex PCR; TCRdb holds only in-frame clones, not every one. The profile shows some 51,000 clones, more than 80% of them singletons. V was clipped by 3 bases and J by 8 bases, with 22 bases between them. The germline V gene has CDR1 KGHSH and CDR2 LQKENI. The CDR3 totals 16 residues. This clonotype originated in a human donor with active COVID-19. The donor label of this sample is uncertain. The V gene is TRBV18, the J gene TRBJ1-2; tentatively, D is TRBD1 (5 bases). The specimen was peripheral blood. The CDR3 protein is CASSPQTGGQPGGYTF. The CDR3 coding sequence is TGTGCCAGCTCACCTCAAACAGGAGGGCAACCGGGGGGCTACACCTTC.